This T cell receptor beta chain derives from a study of T cell responses to AZD1222 COVID-19 vaccine. Repertoires were generated with immunoSEQ multiplex PCR, while TCRdb's copy carries only in-frame clones and drops some. The sample lists approximately 200,000 clones; 90% to 95% were seen once. Deletions cut 7 bases from V and 1 base from J, with 11 bases between. The CDR3 consists of 14 residues. CDR1 MNHEY and CDR2 SVGAGI come from the germline V gene. The material sequenced was peripheral blood, taken on day 0 of AZD1222 vaccination. The receptor was derived from an adult in good health. The chain joins TRBV6-5 to TRBJ2-1; possibly TRBD1 for D (5 bases). In DNA, the CDR3 is TGTGCCAGCACCCGCCAGGGTTCCTACAATGAGCAGTTCTTC. It translates to CASTRQGSYNEQFF.